In this sample, the clone carrying this T cell receptor beta chain turned up many times. As yet, its antigen is unknown. It is unclear where the CDR3 begins or ends on the DNA, so no DNA is shown, and the CDR3 is as TCRdb lists it. Amplification of TCR beta CDR3 from genomic DNA used two-round multiplex PCR. Primers (each specific to one TRBV or TRBJ gene) were used in first-round PCR. Using its own MiXCR run on the multiplex PCR reads, TCRdb lists one record per CDR3 protein. The profile shows about 35,000 distinct CDR3 sequences, around 34% of them singletons. These data are taken from a study of prognosis after radiotherapy for stage I lung cancer. Turning to the study itself: Stage I non-small cell lung cancer cases were enrolled from early 2018 through January 2019. Distant metastases developed in four patients after radiotherapy (median approximately 7 months); some 16 showed no significant progression. Study results and limitations: Reportedly, TRBV and TRBJ gene usage varied with metastasis presence.

The CDR3 contains 15 residues when both ends are counted. The receptor comes from a donor aged 50 or older with non-small cell lung cancer. Sequenced here: PBMCs, sampled before or after stereotactic body radiation therapy (not recorded which). The chain couples TRBV12-3 or TRBV12-4 to TRBJ2-3; TRBD2, as called in the table, went unchecked against the DNA. CDR3: CASSFWRGMPDTQYF.